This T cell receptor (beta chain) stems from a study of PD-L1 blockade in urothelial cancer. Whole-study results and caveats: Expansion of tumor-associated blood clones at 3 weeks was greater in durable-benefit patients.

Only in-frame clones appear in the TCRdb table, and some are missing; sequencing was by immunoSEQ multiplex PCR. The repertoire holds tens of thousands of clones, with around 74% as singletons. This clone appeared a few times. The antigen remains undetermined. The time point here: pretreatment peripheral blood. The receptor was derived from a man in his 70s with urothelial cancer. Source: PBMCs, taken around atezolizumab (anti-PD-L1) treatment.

For the CDR3, the DNA is TGTGCCAGCAGCCTAGCATCCGGACAGGGGGCAAATCAGCCCCAGCATTTT. It is translated as CASSLASGQGANQPQHF. The V call is TRBV2, the J call TRBJ1-5; 11 nucleotides agree with TRBD1. Germline assignment: CDR1 SNHLY and CDR2 FYNNEI. With 6 bases clipped from V and 4 bases from J, the junction kept 11 bases outside the gene matches. CDR3 length: 17 amino acids.